This T cell receptor beta chain came from a study of T-cell memory formation after mild COVID-19 (dated by TCRdb to the early 2020s). About the full investigation: TCR sequence clusters from the two donors were found to be largely donor specific. In a couple of donors, T-cell clones that expanded and contracted after mild COVID-19 were followed by sequencing TCRalpha and TCRbeta repertoires longitudinally. Two young, previously healthy adult volunteers made up the cohort, one male and one female. General study outcomes and caveats: The second-wave clones that peaked on day 37 were not confirmed to be SARS-CoV-2 specific. Contracting CD4+ clones turned up mainly in the CM and EM memory subsets, whereas EMRA was where CD8+ clones were enriched. The detection of some responding clones in pre-infection memory suggests that pre-existing cross-reactive memory T cells joined the SARS-CoV-2 response. Only a couple of mild cases were covered in the study, and larger cohorts including severe cases with pre-infection samples were considered necessary. Clones that contracted from day 15 to 85 showed balanced CD4/CD8 phenotypes, whereas a second wave of clones that expanded from day 15 to 37 leaned towards CD4+.

Ficoll-Paque density gradient centrifugation was the method used to isolate PBMCs. CDR3 length: 11 amino acids, cysteine to phenylalanine. Only CDR3 DNA remains: 33 bases, in frame from the first base. V lost 3 bases and J lost 10 bases; the stretch between them is 7 bases long. Per the germline V gene, KGHSH is the CDR1 and LQKENI is the CDR2. Sequencing instrument: Illumina NovaSeq 6000. cDNA libraries for TCRalpha and TCRbeta were prepared by 5'RACE using constant-segment primers, with sample barcodes and unique molecular identifiers added. RNA was extracted from every sample with Trizol reagent. Library amplification was performed in two PCR steps, and a second sample barcode and Illumina TruSeq adapters were introduced in the second step. Sequencing of libraries was performed on an Illumina NovaSeq with 2 x 150 bp paired-end reads. In the authors' own workflow: Demultiplexing of reads and collapsing into UMI-guided consensus sequences were performed with migec v1.2.7. Using mixcr v2.1.11, the UMI consensuses were aligned to TRA and TRB V and J templates and assembled into clonotypes. Clonotypes were classified as expanded or contracted when called significant by both edgeR and NoisET, with noise models trained on biological replicates. For edgeR calls, the cutoffs were a false discovery rate-adjusted p below 0.01 and a log2 fold-change threshold of 1. As an exploratory analysis of dynamics, max-normalized trajectories of the 1000 most abundant clonotypes were examined by PCA with hierarchical clustering. Separately sequenced CD4+ and CD8+ repertoires were used to assign a CD4 or CD8 phenotype to each responding clone. Starting from the raw public reads, TCRdb applied fastp trimming at Q25, assembled clones with MiXCR and retained in-frame beta chains. Records with the same CDR3 protein are collapsed into one entry carrying the most frequent genes and DNA. For this entry, the V and J calls and clone size follow TCRdb and not the study's own pipeline. A total of around 30,000 distinct CDR3 sequences appear in this sample, 9.5% to 15% of them only once. The ten largest clones capture approximately 14% of the sample.

The sample holds many counts of this clonotype. Its binding antigen is unknown. The sample holds no much larger clone one base away, and base qualities are not on file. The sample was PBMCs or a T cell subset sorted from them (not recorded which). This clonotype was obtained from an adult woman who had mild COVID-19 (a few samples of this study predate the infection). The sample titles of this study are shuffled in the database, so cell type and time point are left out; the donor was told from shared clones. The sequence joins TRBV18 to TRBJ2-1, with the identity of the D gene unclear. The sequence in DNA is TGTGCCAGCTCACCCGATTGGGAGCAGTTCTTC. This codes for CASSPDWEQFF.